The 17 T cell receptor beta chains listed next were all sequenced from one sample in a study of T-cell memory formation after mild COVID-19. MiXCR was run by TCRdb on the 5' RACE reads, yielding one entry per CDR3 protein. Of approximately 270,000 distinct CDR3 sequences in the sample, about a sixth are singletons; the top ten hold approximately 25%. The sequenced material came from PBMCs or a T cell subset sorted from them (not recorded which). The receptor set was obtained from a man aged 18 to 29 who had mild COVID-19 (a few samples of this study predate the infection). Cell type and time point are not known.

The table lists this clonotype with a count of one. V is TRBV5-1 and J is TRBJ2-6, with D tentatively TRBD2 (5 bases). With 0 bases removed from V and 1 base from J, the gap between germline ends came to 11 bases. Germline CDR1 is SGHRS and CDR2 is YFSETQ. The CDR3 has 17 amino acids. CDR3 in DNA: TGCGCCAGCAGCTTGGCCGGGGTTGGGTCTGGGGCCAACGTCCTGACTTTC. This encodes CASSLAGVGSGANVLTF.

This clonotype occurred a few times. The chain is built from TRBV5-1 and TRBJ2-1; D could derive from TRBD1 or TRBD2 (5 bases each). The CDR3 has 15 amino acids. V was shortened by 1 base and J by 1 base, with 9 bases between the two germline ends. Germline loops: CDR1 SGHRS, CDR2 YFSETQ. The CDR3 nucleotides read TGCGCCAGCAGCTTGAACGGGGCATCCTACAATGAGCAGTTCTTC. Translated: CASSLNGASYNEQFF. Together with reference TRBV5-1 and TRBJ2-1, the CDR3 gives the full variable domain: KAGVTQTPRYLIKTRGQQVTLSCSPISGHRSVSWYQQTPGQGLQFLFEYFSETQRNKGNFPGRFSGRQFSNSRSEMNVSTLELGDSALYLCASSLNGASYNEQFFGPGTRLTVL.

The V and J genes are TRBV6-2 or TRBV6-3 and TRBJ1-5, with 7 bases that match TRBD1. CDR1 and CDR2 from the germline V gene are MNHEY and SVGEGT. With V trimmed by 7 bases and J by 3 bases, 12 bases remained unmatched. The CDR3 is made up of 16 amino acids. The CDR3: CASTDTGEGVNQPQHF. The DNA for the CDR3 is TGTGCCAGCACCGATACAGGGGAAGGGGTCAATCAGCCCCAGCATTTT.

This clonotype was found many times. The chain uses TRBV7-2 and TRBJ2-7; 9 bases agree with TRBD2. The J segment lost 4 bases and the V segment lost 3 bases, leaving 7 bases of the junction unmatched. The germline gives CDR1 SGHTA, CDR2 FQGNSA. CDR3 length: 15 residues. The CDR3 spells CASSFSPSGEYEQYV. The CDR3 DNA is TGTGCCAGCAGCTTTAGCCCTAGCGGGGAATACGAGCAGTACGTC.

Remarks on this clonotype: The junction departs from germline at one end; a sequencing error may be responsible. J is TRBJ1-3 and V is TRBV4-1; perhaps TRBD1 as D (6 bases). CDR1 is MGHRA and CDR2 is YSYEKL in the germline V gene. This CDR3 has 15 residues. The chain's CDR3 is CASSLRTASANTIYF. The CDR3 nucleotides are TGCGCCAGCAGCCTCAGGACAGCCTCTGCAAACACCATATATTTT.

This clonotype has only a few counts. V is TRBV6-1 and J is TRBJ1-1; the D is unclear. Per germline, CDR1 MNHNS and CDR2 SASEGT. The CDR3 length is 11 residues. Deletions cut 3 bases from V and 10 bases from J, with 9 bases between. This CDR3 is CASSDRISAFF. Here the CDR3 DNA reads TGTGCCAGCAGTGACAGGATTTCAGCTTTCTTT.

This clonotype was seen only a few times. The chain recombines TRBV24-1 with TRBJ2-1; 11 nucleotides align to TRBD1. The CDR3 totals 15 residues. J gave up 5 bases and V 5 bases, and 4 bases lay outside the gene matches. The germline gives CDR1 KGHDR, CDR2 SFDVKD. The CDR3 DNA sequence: TGTGCCACCAGTGCCTTGGGACAGGGGGACAATGAGCAGTTCTTC. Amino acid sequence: CATSALGQGDNEQFF.

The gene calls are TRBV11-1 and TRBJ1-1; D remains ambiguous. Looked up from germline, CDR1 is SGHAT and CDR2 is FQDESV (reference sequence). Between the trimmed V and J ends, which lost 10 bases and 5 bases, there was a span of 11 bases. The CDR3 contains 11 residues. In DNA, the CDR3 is TGTGCCACCAGAACGGGTACTGAAGCTTTCTTT. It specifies CATRTGTEAFF. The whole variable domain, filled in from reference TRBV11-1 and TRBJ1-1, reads EAEVAQSPRYKITEKSQAVAFWCDPISGHATLYWYRQILGQGPELLVQFQDESVVDDSQLPKDRFSAERLKGVDSTLKIQPAELGDSAMYLCATRTGTEAFFGQGTRLTVV.

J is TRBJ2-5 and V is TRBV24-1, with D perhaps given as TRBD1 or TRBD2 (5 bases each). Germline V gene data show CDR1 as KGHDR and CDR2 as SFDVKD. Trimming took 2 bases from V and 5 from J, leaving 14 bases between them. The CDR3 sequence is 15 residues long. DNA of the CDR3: TGTGCCACCAGTGATTCGAGGGGACGGGGCGAGACCCAGTACTTC. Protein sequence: CATSDSRGRGETQYF.

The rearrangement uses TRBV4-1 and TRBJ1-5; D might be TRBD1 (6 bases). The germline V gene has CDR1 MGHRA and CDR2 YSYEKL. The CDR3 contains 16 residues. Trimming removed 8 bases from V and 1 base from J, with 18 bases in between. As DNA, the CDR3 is TGCGCCAGCGGGAGGGTCACAGGGAACAGCAATCAGCCCCAGCATTTT. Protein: CASGRVTGNSNQPQHF.

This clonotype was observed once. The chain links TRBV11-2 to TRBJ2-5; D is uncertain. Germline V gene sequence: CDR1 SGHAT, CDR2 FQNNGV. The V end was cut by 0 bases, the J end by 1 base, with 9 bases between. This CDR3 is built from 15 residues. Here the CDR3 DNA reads TGTGCCAGCAGCTTAGAGGTCCTCTCCCAAGAGACCCAGTACTTC. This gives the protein CASSLEVLSQETQYF.

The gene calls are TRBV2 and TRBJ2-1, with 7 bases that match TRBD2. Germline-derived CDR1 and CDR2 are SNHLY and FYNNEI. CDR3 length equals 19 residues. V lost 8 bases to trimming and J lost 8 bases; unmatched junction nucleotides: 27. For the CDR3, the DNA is TGTGCCAGCCGGAGAAGCGGGGCGGGCCTGCGACGTTTCTTCGATGAGCAGTTCTTC. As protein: CASRRSGAGLRRFFDEQFF. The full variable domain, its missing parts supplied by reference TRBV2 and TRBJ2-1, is EPEVTQTPSHQVTQMGQEVILRCVPISNHLYFYWYRQILGQKVEFLVSFYNNEISEKSEIFDDQFSVERPDGSNFTLKIRSTKLEDSAMYFCASRRSGAGLRRFFDEQFFGPGTRLTVL.

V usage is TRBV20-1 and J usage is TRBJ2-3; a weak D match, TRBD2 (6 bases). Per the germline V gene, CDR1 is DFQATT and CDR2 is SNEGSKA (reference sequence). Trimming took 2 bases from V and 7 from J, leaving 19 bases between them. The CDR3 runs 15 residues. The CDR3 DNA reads TGCAGTGCTAGATCCCCGGGACTCGTCCCTCATACGCAGTATTTT. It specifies CSARSPGLVPHTQYF.

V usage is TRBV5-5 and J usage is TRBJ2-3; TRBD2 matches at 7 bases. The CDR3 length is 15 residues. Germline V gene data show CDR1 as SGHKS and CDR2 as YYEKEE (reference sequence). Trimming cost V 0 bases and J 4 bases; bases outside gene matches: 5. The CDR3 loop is CASSLVSGAADTQYF. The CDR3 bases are TGTGCCAGCAGCTTGGTAAGCGGGGCGGCAGATACGCAGTATTTT.

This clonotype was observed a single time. CDR3 DNA sequence: TGCGCCAGCAGTCCTAGCGGGGGGGCACGACTGATGAGCAATGAGCAGTTCTTC. Its protein is CASSPSGGARLMSNEQFF. The V gene is TRBV10-1, the J gene TRBJ2-1, with 12 positions matching TRBD2. The CDR3 covers 18 residues. Germline V lookup: CDR1 WNHNN, CDR2 SYGVQD (reference sequence). Unmatched junction bases numbered 14, after V lost 5 bases and J lost 6 bases.

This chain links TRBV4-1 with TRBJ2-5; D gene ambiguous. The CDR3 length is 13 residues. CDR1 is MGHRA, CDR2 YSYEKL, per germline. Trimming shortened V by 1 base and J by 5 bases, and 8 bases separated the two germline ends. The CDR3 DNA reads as TGCGCCAGCAGCCAAGTGTTGGCCGAGACCCAGTACTTC. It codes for CASSQVLAETQYF.

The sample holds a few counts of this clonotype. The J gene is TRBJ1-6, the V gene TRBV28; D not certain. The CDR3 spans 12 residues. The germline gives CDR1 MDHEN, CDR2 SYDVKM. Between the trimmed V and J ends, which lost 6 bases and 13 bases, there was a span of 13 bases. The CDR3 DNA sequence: TGTGCCAGCAGCCCTAACGTGGGTCCCCTCCACTTT. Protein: CASSPNVGPLHF.